This T cell receptor beta chain was captured by sequencing in a study of blood T cell repertoires in COVID-19. This clone appeared once. Per germline, CDR1 MDHEN and CDR2 SYDVKM. This CDR3 comprises 15 residues. V gave up 3 bases and J gave up 1 base, with 11 bases separating them. Generated by immunoSEQ multiplex PCR, the TCRdb table keeps only in-frame clones and is missing some. The profile shows fewer than 350,000 clones, about 89% of them singletons. This clonotype was sampled from a man between 60 and 75 years old who had recovered from COVID-19. The rearrangement joins TRBV28 to TRBJ2-3; D might be TRBD1 (5 bases). Sequenced material: PBMCs or T cells enriched from blood (not recorded which). The CDR3 protein is CASSLGRAGTDTQYF. Here the CDR3 DNA reads TGTGCCAGCAGTTTGGGCAGGGCGGGCACAGATACGCAGTATTTT.